This TCR beta chain was observed in a study of CD8+ T cells in alopecia areata. CDR1 ENHRY and CDR2 SYGVKD come from the germline V gene. V shed 2 bases and J shed 9 bases, with 12 bases lying between them. The CDR3 consists of 13 residues. This clone was found a few times. What it binds is not known. Broader study findings: Mice gave a clearer picture of TCR sharing than patients did, possibly for HLA-related reasons. The study also sequences resident alphabeta T cells of normal skin in scalp samples. Lesional scalp exceeded normal scalp in clonality, especially in alopecia totalis/universalis.

Sorting of CD4+ and CD8+ T cells was performed on PBMCs. It was cDNA, reverse transcribed from extracted RNA, that served as the sequencing template. Method: immunoSEQ multiplex PCR; TCRdb's copy keeps in-frame clones and lacks some. The data hold under 130,000 clones, with approximately 60% observed a single time. The V call is TRBV10-3, the J call TRBJ2-3; tentatively, D is TRBD2 (6 bases). This clonotype originated in a human donor in good health. Sequences were obtained from CD4+ T cells sorted from blood. The CDR3 loop reads CAISERSSATQYF. CDR3 sequence (DNA): TGTGCCATCAGTGAGCGGTCTAGCGCGACGCAGTATTTT.